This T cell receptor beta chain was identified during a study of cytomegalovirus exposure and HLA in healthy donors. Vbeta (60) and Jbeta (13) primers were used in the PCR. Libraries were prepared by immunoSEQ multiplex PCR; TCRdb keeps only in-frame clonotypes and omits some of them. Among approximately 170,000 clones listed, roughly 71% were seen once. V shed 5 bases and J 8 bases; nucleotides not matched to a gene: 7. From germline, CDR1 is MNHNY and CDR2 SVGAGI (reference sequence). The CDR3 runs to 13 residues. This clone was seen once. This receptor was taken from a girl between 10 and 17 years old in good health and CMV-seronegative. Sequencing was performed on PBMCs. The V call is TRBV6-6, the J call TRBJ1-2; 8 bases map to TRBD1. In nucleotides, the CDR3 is TGTGCCAGCAGTACGGACAGGGTAGAGGGCTACACCTTC. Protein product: CASSTDRVEGYTF.